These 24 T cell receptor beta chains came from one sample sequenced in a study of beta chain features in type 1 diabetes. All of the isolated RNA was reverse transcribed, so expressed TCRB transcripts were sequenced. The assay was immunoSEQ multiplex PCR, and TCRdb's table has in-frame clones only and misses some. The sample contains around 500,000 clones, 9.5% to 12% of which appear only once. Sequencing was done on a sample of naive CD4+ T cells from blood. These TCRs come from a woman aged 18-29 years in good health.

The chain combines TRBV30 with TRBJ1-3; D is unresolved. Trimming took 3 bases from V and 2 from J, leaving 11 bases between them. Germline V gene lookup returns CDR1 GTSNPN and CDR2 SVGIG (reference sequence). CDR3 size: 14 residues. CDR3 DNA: TGTGCCTGGAGATCCGGGAACACTGGAAACACCATATATTTT. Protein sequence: CAWRSGNTGNTIYF.

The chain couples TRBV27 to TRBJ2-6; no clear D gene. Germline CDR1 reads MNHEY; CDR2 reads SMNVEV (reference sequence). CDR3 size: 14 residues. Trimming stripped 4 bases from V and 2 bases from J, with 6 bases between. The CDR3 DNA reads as TGTGCCAGCAGTTCGGTCCCTGGGGCCAACGTCCTGACTTTC. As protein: CASSSVPGANVLTF. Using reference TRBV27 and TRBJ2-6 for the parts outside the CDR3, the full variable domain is EAQVTQNPRYLITVTGKKLTVTCSQNMNHEYMSWYRQDPGLGLRQIYYSMNVEVTDKGDVPEGYKVSRKEKRNFPLILESPSPNQTSLYFCASSSVPGANVLTFGAGSRLTVL.

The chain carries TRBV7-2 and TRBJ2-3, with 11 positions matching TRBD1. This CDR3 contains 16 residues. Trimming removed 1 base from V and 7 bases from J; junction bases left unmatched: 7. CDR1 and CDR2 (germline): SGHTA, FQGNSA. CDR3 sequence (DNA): TGTGCCAGCAGCTTAGAAATGGGGACAGGGGGAAATACGCAGTATTTT. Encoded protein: CASSLEMGTGGNTQYF.

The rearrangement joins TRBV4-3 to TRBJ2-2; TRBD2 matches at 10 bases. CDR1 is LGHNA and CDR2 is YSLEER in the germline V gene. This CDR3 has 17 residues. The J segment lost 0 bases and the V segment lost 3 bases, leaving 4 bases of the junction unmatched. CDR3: CASSHKLAGSNTGELFF. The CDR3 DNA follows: TGCGCCAGCAGCCATAAACTAGCGGGGTCGAACACCGGGGAGCTGTTTTTT.

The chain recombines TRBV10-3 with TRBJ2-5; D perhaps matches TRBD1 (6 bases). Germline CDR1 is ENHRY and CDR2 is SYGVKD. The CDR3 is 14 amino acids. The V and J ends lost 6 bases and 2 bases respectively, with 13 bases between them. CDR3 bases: TGTGCCATCAGCGGACAGAACCCTCAAGAGACCCAGTACTTC. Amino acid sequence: CAISGQNPQETQYF.

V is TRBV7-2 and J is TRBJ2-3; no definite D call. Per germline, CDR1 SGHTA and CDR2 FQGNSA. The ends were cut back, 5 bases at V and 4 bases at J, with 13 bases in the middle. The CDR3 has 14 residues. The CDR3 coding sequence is TGTGCCAGCAGCCCCCTCGGATCCTCAGATACGCAGTATTTT. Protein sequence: CASSPLGSSDTQYF.

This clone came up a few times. The CDR3 DNA reads TGTGCCAGCAGCACCCGGACTAGCGGGGTCGGGGATACGCAGTATTTT. Translating gives CASSTRTSGVGDTQYF. V usage is TRBV9 and J usage is TRBJ2-3; 12 nucleotides match TRBD2. This CDR3 comprises 16 residues. J lost 6 bases, V lost 4 bases, and 9 bases had no gene match. Germline-derived CDR1 and CDR2 are SGDLS and YYNGEE.

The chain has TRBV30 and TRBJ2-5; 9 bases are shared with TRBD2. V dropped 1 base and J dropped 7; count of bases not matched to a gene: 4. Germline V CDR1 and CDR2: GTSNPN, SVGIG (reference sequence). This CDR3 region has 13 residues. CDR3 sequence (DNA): TGTGCCTGGAGTGGCGCGGGGGGGGTGACCCAGTACTTC. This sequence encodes CAWSGAGGVTQYF.

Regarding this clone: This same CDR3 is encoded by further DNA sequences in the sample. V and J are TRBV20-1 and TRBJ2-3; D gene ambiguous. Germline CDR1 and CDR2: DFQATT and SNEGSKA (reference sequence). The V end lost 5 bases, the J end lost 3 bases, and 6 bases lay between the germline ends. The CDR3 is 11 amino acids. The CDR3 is CSASITDTQYF. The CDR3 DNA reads TGCAGTGCTTCGATTACAGATACGCAGTATTTT.

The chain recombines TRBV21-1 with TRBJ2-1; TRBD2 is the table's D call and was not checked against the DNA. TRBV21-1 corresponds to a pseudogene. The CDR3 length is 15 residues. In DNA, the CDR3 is TGTGCCAGCAGCAAAAAGAGGATACCCAATGAGTTGGAGTTCTTC. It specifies CASSKKRIPNELEFF.

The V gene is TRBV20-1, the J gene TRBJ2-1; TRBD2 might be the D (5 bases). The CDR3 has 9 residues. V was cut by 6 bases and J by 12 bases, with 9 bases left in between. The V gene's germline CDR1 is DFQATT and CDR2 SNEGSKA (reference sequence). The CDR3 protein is CSATGGQFF. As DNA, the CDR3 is TGCAGTGCAACTGGAGGGCAGTTCTTC.

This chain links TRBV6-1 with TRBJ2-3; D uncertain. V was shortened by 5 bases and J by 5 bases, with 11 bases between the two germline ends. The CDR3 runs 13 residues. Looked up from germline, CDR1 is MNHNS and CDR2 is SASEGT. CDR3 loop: CASSLVLEDTQYF. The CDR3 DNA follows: TGTGCCAGCAGTCTGGTTCTGGAAGATACGCAGTATTTT.

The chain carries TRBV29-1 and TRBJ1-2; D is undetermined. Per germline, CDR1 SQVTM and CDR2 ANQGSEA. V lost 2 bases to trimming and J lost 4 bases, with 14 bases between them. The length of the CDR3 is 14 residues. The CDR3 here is CSVEPNSHRYGYTF. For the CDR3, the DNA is TGCAGCGTTGAACCTAATAGCCACCGCTATGGCTACACCTTC. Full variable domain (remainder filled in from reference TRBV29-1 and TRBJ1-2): SAVISQKPSRDICQRGTSLTIQCQVDSQVTMMFWYRQQPGQSLTLIATANQGSEATYESGFVIDKFPISRPNLTFSTLTVSNMSPEDSSIYLCSVEPNSHRYGYTFGSGTRLTVV.

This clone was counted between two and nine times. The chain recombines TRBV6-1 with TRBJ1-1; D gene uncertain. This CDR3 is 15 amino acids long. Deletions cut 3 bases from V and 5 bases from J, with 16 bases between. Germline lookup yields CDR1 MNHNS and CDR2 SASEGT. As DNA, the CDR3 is TGTGCCAGCAGTGATATTTCCCCATGGGAAACTGAAGCTTTCTTT. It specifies CASSDISPWETEAFF.

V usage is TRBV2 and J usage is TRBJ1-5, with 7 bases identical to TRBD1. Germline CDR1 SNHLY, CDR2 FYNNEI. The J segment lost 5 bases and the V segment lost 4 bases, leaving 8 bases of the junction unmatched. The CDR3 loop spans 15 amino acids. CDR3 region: CASSAYPQGDQPQHF. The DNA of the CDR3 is TGTGCCAGCAGTGCTTACCCTCAGGGGGATCAGCCCCAGCATTTT.

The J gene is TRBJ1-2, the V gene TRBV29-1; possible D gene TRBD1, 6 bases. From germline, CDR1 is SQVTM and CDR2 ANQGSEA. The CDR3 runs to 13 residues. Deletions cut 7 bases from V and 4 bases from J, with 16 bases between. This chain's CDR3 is CSAVGGGRYGYTF. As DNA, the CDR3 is TGCAGCGCCGTAGGGGGGGGCCGCTATGGCTACACCTTC.

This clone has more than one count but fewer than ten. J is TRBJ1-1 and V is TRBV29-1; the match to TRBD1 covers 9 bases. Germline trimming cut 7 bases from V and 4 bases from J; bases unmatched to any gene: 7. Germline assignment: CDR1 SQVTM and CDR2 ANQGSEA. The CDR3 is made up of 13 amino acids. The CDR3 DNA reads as TGCAGCGGAAACAGGGGGCGGCGCACTGAAGCTTTCTTT. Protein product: CSGNRGRRTEAFF. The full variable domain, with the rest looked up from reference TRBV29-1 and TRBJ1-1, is SAVISQKPSRDICQRGTSLTIQCQVDSQVTMMFWYRQQPGQSLTLIATANQGSEATYESGFVIDKFPISRPNLTFSTLTVSNMSPEDSSIYLCSGNRGRRTEAFFGQGTRLTVV.

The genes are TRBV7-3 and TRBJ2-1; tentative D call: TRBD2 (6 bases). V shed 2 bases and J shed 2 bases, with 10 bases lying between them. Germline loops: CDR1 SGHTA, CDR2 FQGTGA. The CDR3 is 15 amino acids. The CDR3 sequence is CASSLGSSAYNEQFF. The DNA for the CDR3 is TGTGCCAGCAGCTTAGGATCTAGCGCCTACAATGAGCAGTTCTTC. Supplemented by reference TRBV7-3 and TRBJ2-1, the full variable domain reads GAGVSQTPSNKVTEKGKYVELRCDPISGHTALYWYRQSLGQGPEFLIYFQGTGAADDSGLPNDRFFAVRPEGSVSTLKIQRTERGDSAVYLCASSLGSSAYNEQFFGPGTRLTVL.

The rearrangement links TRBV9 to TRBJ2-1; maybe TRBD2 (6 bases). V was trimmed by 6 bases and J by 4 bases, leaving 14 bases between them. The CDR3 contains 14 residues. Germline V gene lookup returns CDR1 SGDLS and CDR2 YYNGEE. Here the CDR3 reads CASTPEGRYNEQFF. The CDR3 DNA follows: TGTGCCAGCACCCCGGAGGGGAGGTACAATGAGCAGTTCTTC.

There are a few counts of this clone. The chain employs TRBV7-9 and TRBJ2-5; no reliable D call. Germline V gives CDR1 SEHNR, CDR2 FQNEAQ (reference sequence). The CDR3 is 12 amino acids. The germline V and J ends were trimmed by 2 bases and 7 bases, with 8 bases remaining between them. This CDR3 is CASSLNMATQYF. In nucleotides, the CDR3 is TGTGCCAGCAGCTTAAATATGGCGACCCAGTACTTC.

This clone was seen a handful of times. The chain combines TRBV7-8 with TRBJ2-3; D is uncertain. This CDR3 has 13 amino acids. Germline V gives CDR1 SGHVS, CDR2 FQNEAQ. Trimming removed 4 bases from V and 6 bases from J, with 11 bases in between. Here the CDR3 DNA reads TGTGCCAGCAGCTCTAATCTGGGTGATACGCAGTATTTT. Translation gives CASSSNLGDTQYF.

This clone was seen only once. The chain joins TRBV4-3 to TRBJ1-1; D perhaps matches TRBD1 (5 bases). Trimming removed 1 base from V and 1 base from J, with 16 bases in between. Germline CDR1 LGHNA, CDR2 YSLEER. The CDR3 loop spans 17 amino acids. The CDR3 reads CASSQVIRGPRNTEAFF. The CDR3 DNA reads TGCGCCAGCAGCCAAGTTATAAGGGGACCGAGGAACACTGAAGCTTTCTTT.

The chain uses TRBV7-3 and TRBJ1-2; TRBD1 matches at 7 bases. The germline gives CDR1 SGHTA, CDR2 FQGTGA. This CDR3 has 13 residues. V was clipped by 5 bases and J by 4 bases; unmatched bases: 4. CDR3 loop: CASSTGQPYGYTF. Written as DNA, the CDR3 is TGTGCCAGCAGCACGGGACAGCCCTATGGCTACACCTTC.

CDR3 bases: TGTGCCAGCGGATGGAACACTGAAGCTTTCTTT. Residues: CASGWNTEAFF. The chain recombines TRBV6-1 with TRBJ1-1; D remains unclear. This CDR3 spans 11 amino acids. Germline-derived CDR1 and CDR2 are MNHNS and SASEGT. With 8 bases removed from V and 1 base from J, the gap between germline ends came to 5 bases.